This paragraph reports one TCR beta chain. Source study methods: Reference gene primer amplification yielded estimated nucleated cell counts. Sequenced by immunoSEQ multiplex PCR; TCRdb stores in-frame clones only, minus some. That table is the source of V, J and clone size, and D and trimming were worked out from the DNA. The sample has about 68,000 clones, 80% to 85% seen once. Trimming took off 7 bases at V and 6 bases at J, with 18 bases between the two ends. This CDR3 spans 14 amino acids. Germline V gene sequence: CDR1 MNHNY, CDR2 SVGAGI (reference sequence). This record belongs to a study of blood T cell repertoires in COVID-19. Study summary: The samples span acute and convalescent COVID-19 from the United States, Italy and Spain. T cells, B-cell-depleted T cells, or PBMCs provided the cDNA or gDNA that served as material.

The chain carries TRBV6-6 and TRBJ1-2; D gene ambiguous. The sequenced material came from peripheral blood. The sequence derives from a man in his forties or fifties with active COVID-19. The CDR3 coding sequence is TGTGCCAGCATCTACCATGAGCCCCTTCATGGCTACACCTTC. Its protein is CASIYHEPLHGYTF.